This TCR beta chain was identified during a study of graft-versus-host responses after intestinal transplantation. General study results and limits: Elevated graft-versus-host to host-versus-graft clonal ratios in allografts were recorded for patients with graft-donor T cell macrochimerism.

Produced via immunoSEQ multiplex PCR; TCRdb's table is partial and in-frame only. The sample includes some 66,000 clones, roughly nine tenths of them seen just once. Investigators treated the graft tissue so that it released intraepithelial and lamina propria lymphocytes. Turning to this clone: What it binds is not known.

Germline CDR1 MNHNS, CDR2 SASEGT. The CDR3 runs 14 residues. V lost 2 bases and J lost 3, with 9 bases in between. The TCR sequence derives from a human patient who received an intestinal transplant, so some T cells may come from the graft donor. This specimen consisted of ileum tissue, obtained 350 to 400 days after transplant. The chain has TRBV6-1 and TRBJ2-3; D gene ambiguous. The CDR3 here is CASSEWVSTDTQYF. The DNA for the CDR3 is TGTGCCAGCAGTGAATGGGTGTCTACAGATACGCAGTATTTT.